The next 13 T cell receptor beta chains were all read from a single sample in a study of control samples from healthy donors and cancer patients. Clones were sequenced by immunoSEQ multiplex PCR, and TCRdb holds only the in-frame ones, with some missing. The sample consists of 400,000 to 500,000 clones, more than 80% of them appearing once. The sequencing sample was made of PBMCs. These receptors were collected from a man aged 35-49 years with head and neck cancer.

This chain uses TRBV4-1 with TRBJ1-5; the D gene is possibly TRBD1 (6 bases). V lost 6 bases, J lost 7 bases, and 16 bases lay in between. This CDR3 is built from 14 residues. Germline CDR1 reads MGHRA; CDR2 reads YSYEKL. CDR3 sequence: CASRQQGLGQPQHF. The CDR3 DNA sequence: TGCGCCAGCAGGCAGCAGGGGTTGGGACAGCCCCAGCATTTT.

This chain connects TRBV27 to TRBJ1-1, with D possibly TRBD1 on 6 matching bases. Trimming removed 2 bases at V and 5 bases at J, with 15 bases between. From germline, CDR1 is MNHEY and CDR2 SMNVEV (reference sequence). CDR3 length: 15 amino acids. CDR3 coding DNA: TGTGCCAGCAGTTTACCGTCCAGGGGCATAACTGAAGCTTTCTTT. This translates into CASSLPSRGITEAFF.

The chain couples TRBV10-2 to TRBJ1-6; 8 nucleotides agree with TRBD1. V dropped 4 bases and J dropped 0; count of bases not matched to a gene: 11. The CDR3 loop spans 19 amino acids. Germline V lookup: CDR1 WSHSY, CDR2 SAAADI. In nucleotides, the CDR3 is TGCGCCAGCAGTGCTCCGGTGTCAGGGGGCGCCTCCTATAATTCACCCCTCCACTTT. This translates into CASSAPVSGGASYNSPLHF.

This clone was detected only a few times. The chain is built from TRBV19 and TRBJ2-5; TRBD1 agrees at 9 bases. The germline V gene encodes CDR1 LNHDA and CDR2 SQIVND (reference sequence). The CDR3 totals 15 residues. V dropped 4 bases and J dropped 4; count of bases not matched to a gene: 7. The CDR3 DNA reads TGTGCCAGTAGTACACCACAGGGGGCAAGAGAGACCCAGTACTTC. Its translation is CASSTPQGARETQYF.

The chain couples TRBV4-1 to TRBJ1-4; possibly TRBD1 for D (6 bases). The germline V gene has CDR1 MGHRA and CDR2 YSYEKL. The V and J ends lost 0 bases and 6 bases respectively, with 26 bases between them. The CDR3 runs 20 residues. The CDR3 sequence: CASSQESSSFSGRGDEKLFF. In DNA form, the CDR3 reads TGCGCCAGCAGCCAAGAGAGCAGTTCTTTTTCGGGCAGGGGTGATGAAAAACTGTTTTTT.

The CDR3, as DNA: TGTGCCAGCAGTTACTCCCCCTCAGGTGGTGAAAAACTGTTTTTT. Protein product: CASSYSPSGGEKLFF. V is TRBV6-5 and J is TRBJ1-4; D ambiguous. Germline V gene lookup returns CDR1 MNHEY and CDR2 SVGAGI. The V end lost 0 bases, the J end lost 7 bases, and 12 bases lay between the germline ends. The CDR3 sequence is 15 residues long.

This chain joins TRBV6-5 and TRBJ1-2; 10 bases match TRBD1. CDR3 length: 13 amino acids. V dropped 7 bases and J dropped 8; count of bases not matched to a gene: 7. Germline V gene sequence: CDR1 MNHEY, CDR2 SVGAGI. The CDR3 nucleotides read TGTGCCAGCAATCGACAGGGGGCGGAAGGCTACACCTTC. It yields the protein CASNRQGAEGYTF.

The chain is built from TRBV7-2 and TRBJ2-7; D unclear. The V end was cut by 2 bases, the J end by 5 bases, with 10 bases between. CDR3 size: 13 residues. In germline, CDR1 is SGHTA, CDR2 FQGNSA. CDR3 coding DNA: TGTGCCAGCAGCTTAAATCTAAGCGACGAGCAGTACTTC. It encodes CASSLNLSDEQYF.

This clone showed up just once. The chain recombines TRBV4-3 with TRBJ2-3, with D maybe TRBD2 (6 bases). The V end was cut by 5 bases, the J end by 0 bases, with 15 bases between. The CDR3 has 16 amino acids. The germline V gene encodes CDR1 LGHNA and CDR2 YSLEER. CDR3 nucleotides: TGCGCCAGCAGCTCTGGATGGCGGGGTAGCACAGATACGCAGTATTTT. Protein: CASSSGWRGSTDTQYF.

A remark on this clone: At one end the junction does not follow the germline gene, possibly because of a read error. This chain links TRBV27 with TRBJ1-6; D is possibly TRBD1 (5 bases). The germline CDR1 and CDR2 sequences are MNHEY and SMNVEV (reference sequence). CDR3 length equals 16 residues. As DNA, the CDR3 is TGTGCCAGCAGTTTATTTGGAGGCCAGGGTGGTTCAGCCCTCCACTTT. This codes for CASSLFGGQGGSALHF.

CDR3 sequence reads: CASAFRGGADTQYF. As DNA, the CDR3 is TGCGCCAGCGCCTTCAGGGGAGGGGCAGATACGCAGTATTTT. V usage is TRBV5-1 and J usage is TRBJ2-3; a weak D match, TRBD2 (7 bases). Trimming shortened V by 7 bases and J by 4 bases, and 16 bases separated the two germline ends. Germline-derived CDR1 and CDR2 are SGHRS and YFSETQ. The CDR3 runs 14 residues.

The chain combines TRBV28 with TRBJ1-2; tentatively, D is TRBD1 (5 bases). V lost 6 bases to trimming and J lost 2 bases, with 7 bases between them. Per germline, CDR1 MDHEN and CDR2 SYDVKM. The CDR3 length is 12 residues. This chain's CDR3 is CASRRQNYGYTF. The CDR3 nucleotides read TGTGCCAGCAGACGACAGAACTATGGCTACACCTTC.

DNA for the CDR3: TGTGCCAGCAGTGTGGCGGGGCACCAAGAGACCCAGTACTTC. Translating gives CASSVAGHQETQYF. The chain combines TRBV25-1 with TRBJ2-5, with D maybe TRBD2 (6 bases). The V end was cut by 4 bases, the J end by 0 bases, with 9 bases between. The germline V gene has CDR1 MGHDK and CDR2 SYGVNS. This CDR3 has 14 residues.